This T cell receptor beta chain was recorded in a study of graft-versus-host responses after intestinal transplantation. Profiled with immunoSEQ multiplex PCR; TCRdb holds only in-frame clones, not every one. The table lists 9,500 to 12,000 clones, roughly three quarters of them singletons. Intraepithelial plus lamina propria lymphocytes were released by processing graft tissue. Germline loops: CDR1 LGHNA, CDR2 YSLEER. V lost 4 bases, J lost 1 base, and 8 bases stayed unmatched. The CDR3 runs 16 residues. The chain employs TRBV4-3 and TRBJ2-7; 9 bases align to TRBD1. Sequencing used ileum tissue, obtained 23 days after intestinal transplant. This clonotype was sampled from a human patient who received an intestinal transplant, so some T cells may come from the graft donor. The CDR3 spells CASSPDGTGPSYEQYF. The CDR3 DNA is TGCGCCAGCAGCCCCGACGGGACAGGGCCTTCCTACGAGCAGTACTTC.